The rows below give T cell receptor beta chains drawn from one sample of a study of T cell clones after liver transplantation. Some clones are missing from TCRdb's copy, which holds only in-frame ones; the method was immunoSEQ multiplex PCR. The repertoire holds some 45,000 clones, with roughly 84% as singletons. The sample consisted of CD4+ T cells from blood, taken 24 months after liver transplant. Receptors originate from a human patient who received a liver transplant. Part of the T cells may come from the graft donor. Each CDR3 is given with its conserved first and last residue. The D gene is left open where the match is weak. Part of the rows lack a size; the others show once, few, many or a class for expanded clones.

>TRBV28|TRBJ2-7|TRBD1|NA
CASRAPGQGTSYEQYF
TGTGCCAGCAGGGCCCCCGGACAGGGGACATCCTACGAGCAGTACTTC
>TRBV7-2|TRBJ1-2|NA|NA
CASVGTNYGYTF
TGTGCCTCCGTCGGGACTAACTATGGCTACACCTTC
>TRBV5-1|TRBJ1-1|NA|NA
CASSFSLEVGTEAFF
TGCGCCAGCAGCTTTTCGCTGGAGGTGGGCACTGAAGCTTTCTTT
>TRBV28|TRBJ2-1|NA|once
CASRPWGENEQFF
TGTGCCAGCAGACCTTGGGGGGAAAATGAGCAGTTCTTC
>TRBV7-2|TRBJ2-1|TRBD2|NA
CASTVPTSGGARYNEQFF
TGTGCCAGCACCGTACCTACTAGCGGGGGGGCCAGGTACAATGAGCAGTTCTTC
>TRBV4-3|TRBJ1-6|NA|NA
CASSQKTGGINNSPLHF
TGCGCCAGCAGCCAAAAGACGGGGGGAATCAATAATTCACCCCTCCACTTT
>TRBV18|TRBJ1-4|NA|NA
CASSRSQGDEKLFF
TGTGCCAGCTCGCGAAGCCAGGGTGATGAAAAACTGTTTTTT
>TRBV7-9|TRBJ2-7|TRBD2|once
CASSLAQGRTSGGVYEQYF
TGTGCCAGCAGCTTAGCGCAAGGTAGGACTAGCGGAGGGGTCTACGAGCAGTACTTC
>TRBV27|TRBJ1-2|NA|NA
CASSRANRERGYGYTF
TGTGCCAGCAGCCGGGCCAACAGAGAGCGGGGCTATGGCTACACCTTC
>TRBV11-2|TRBJ2-5|TRBD2|once
CASSLTAGGTQETQYF
TGTGCCAGCAGCTTAACGGCGGGGGGAACTCAAGAGACCCAGTACTTC
>TRBV7-9|TRBJ2-7|TRBD1|NA
CASSLAGTGSYEQYF
TGTGCCAGCAGCTTAGCGGGGACAGGTTCCTACGAGCAGTACTTC
>TRBV2|TRBJ2-5|NA|once
CASSEWGETQYF
TGTGCCAGCAGTGAATGGGGAGAGACCCAGTACTTC
>TRBV28|TRBJ2-2|NA|NA
CASSLPTTGELFF
TGTGCCAGCAGTTTGCCTACCACCGGGGAGCTGTTTTTT
>TRBV20-1|TRBJ1-2|NA|NA
CSATGYSGYTF
TGCAGTGCTACAGGGTATTCTGGCTACACCTTC
>TRBV29-1|TRBJ1-1|NA|NA
CSVESTGTVNTEAFF
TGCAGCGTTGAATCTACCGGGACGGTAAACACTGAAGCTTTCTTT
>TRBV28|TRBJ2-3|NA|NA
CAAGDSNTDTQYF
TGTGCTGCTGGGGACTCGAACACAGATACGCAGTATTTT
>TRBV5-1|TRBJ2-1|TRBD1|NA
CASSWPGGEQFF
TGCGCCAGCAGCTGGCCAGGGGGAGAGCAGTTCTTC
>TRBV9|TRBJ2-1|NA|NA
CASSATGEEFNEQFF
TGTGCCAGCAGCGCAACAGGCGAAGAGTTCAATGAGCAGTTCTTC
>TRBV7-8|TRBJ2-4|NA|medium-sized
CASSRLEAKNIQYF
TGTGCCAGCTCCCGACTAGAAGCCAAAAACATTCAGTACTTC
>TRBV19|TRBJ1-4|NA|NA
CASSIRREKLFF
TGTGCCAGTAGTATTAGGAGGGAAAAACTGTTTTTT
>TRBV5-1|TRBJ1-1|TRBD1|NA
CASSLGGTGRSFF
TGCGCCAGCAGCTTGGGTGGGACAGGGAGGTCTTTCTTT
>TRBV6-5|TRBJ1-2|NA|NA
CASNPGGNYGYTF
TGTGCCAGCAACCCGGGGGGGAACTATGGCTACACCTTC
>TRBV5-1|TRBJ2-3|NA|NA
CASSLDRGTQYF
TGCGCCAGCAGCTTGGATCGCGGAACGCAGTATTTT
>TRBV19|TRBJ1-1|NA|NA
CASSLSSAAVTEAFF
TGTGCCAGTAGTCTATCATCGGCGGCAGTAACTGAAGCTTTCTTT
>TRBV7-7|TRBJ1-1|TRBD1|once
CASRGGGQGGTEAFF
TGTGCCAGCAGAGGGGGAGGACAGGGTGGAACTGAAGCTTTCTTT
>TRBV7-8|TRBJ1-3|TRBD1|NA
CASSSTGNAGNTIYF
TGTGCCAGCAGCTCGACAGGGAATGCTGGAAACACCATATATTTT
>TRBV6-5|TRBJ2-7|TRBD1|NA
CASSLVRQGPAYEQYF
TGTGCCAGCAGTTTGGTTAGACAGGGACCAGCCTACGAGCAGTACTTC
>TRBV29-1|TRBJ1-1|NA|NA
CSAPGFLNTEAFF
TGCAGCGCCCCGGGATTTTTGAACACTGAAGCTTTCTTT
>TRBV19|TRBJ2-3|TRBD2|NA
CASSTLAGWGTTQYF
TGTGCCAGTAGTACCCTAGCGGGGTGGGGGACTACGCAGTATTTT
>TRBV2|TRBJ1-1|NA|NA
CASSIRVGTEAFF
TGTGCCAGCAGTATCAGGGTGGGCACTGAAGCTTTCTTT
>TRBV6-1|TRBJ2-5|NA|NA
CASSLASTQETQYF
TGTGCCAGCAGTCTGGCCAGCACCCAAGAGACCCAGTACTTC
>TRBV6-1|TRBJ2-7|NA|NA
CASSERRRQQYF
TGTGCCAGCAGTGAGCGCCGAAGGCAGCAGTACTTC
>TRBV9|TRBJ1-1|TRBD1|NA
CASSVSGQGSAEAFF
TGTGCCAGCAGCGTATCCGGACAGGGTAGCGCTGAAGCTTTCTTT
>TRBV9|TRBJ1-3|TRBD1|once
CASSVAIQGSGNTIYF
TGTGCCAGCAGCGTAGCCATACAGGGGAGTGGAAACACCATATATTTT
>TRBV5-1|TRBJ1-4|NA|once
CASSLSGTGQYEKLFF
TGCGCCAGCAGCTTGTCTGGAACGGGACAATATGAAAAACTGTTTTTT
>TRBV6-1|TRBJ2-2|NA|NA
CASSEADSTNTGELFF
TGTGCCAGCAGTGAAGCGGACAGCACGAACACCGGGGAGCTGTTTTTT
>TRBV11-2|TRBJ2-1|NA|NA
CASSFEPNNEQFF
TGTGCCAGCAGCTTTGAACCAAACAATGAGCAGTTCTTC
>TRBV18|TRBJ1-5|NA|few
CASSPDNINQPQHF
TGTGCCAGCTCACCCGATAACATCAATCAGCCCCAGCATTTT
>TRBV10-3|TRBJ2-1|TRBD2|once
CAISGASGSHNEQFF
TGTGCCATCAGTGGGGCTAGCGGGAGTCACAATGAGCAGTTCTTC
>TRBV27|TRBJ1-1|TRBD1|NA
CASRRQGGAEAFF
TGTGCCAGCAGGCGACAGGGGGGAGCTGAAGCTTTCTTT
>TRBV27|TRBJ2-7|TRBD2|NA
CASSPSLAGAYEQYF
TGTGCCAGCAGTCCGAGTTTAGCGGGAGCCTACGAGCAGTACTTC
>TRBV7-3|TRBJ2-1|TRBD2|once
CASSLGGLDLDEQFF
TGTGCCAGCAGCTTGGGGGGACTAGACTTGGATGAGCAGTTCTTC
>TRBV7-9|TRBJ2-7|NA|few
CASRGTAGGEQYF
TGTGCCAGCCGCGGGACCGCCGGGGGCGAGCAGTACTTC
>TRBV5-1|TRBJ2-1|NA|NA
CASSPDYEQFF
TGCGCCAGCAGCCCTGACTATGAGCAGTTCTTC
>TRBV6-1|TRBJ1-5|TRBD1|NA
CASSKTGGYQPQHF
TGTGCCAGCAGTAAAACAGGGGGCTATCAGCCCCAGCATTTT
>TRBV15|TRBJ2-5|NA|NA
CATSRVLQETQYF
TGTGCCACCAGCAGAGTACTCCAAGAGACCCAGTACTTC